This paragraph covers one T cell receptor beta chain sequence. Repertoires were generated with immunoSEQ multiplex PCR, while TCRdb's copy carries only in-frame clones and drops some. The data contain under 450,000 clones, 80% to 95% of them singletons. The data belong to a study of control samples from healthy donors and cancer patients. This TCR derives from a man in his forties with head and neck cancer. Source material: PBMCs.

CDR3 residues: CASSFTAPTREAFF. For the CDR3, the DNA is TGTGCCAGCAGTTTCACGGCGCCCACTAGGGAAGCTTTCTTT. The chain has TRBV28 and TRBJ1-1; no definite D call. The CDR3 length is 14 residues. Germline lookup yields CDR1 MDHEN and CDR2 SYDVKM. V was trimmed by 3 bases and J by 8 bases, leaving 16 bases between them. Variable domain in full (rest from reference TRBV28 and TRBJ1-1): DVKVTQSSRYLVKRTGEKVFLECVQDMDHENMFWYRQDPGLGLRLIYFSYDVKMKEKGDIPEGYSVSREKKERFSLILESASTNQTSMYLCASSFTAPTREAFFGQGTRLTVV.